The rows below give T cell receptor beta chains drawn from one sample of a study of OX40 agonist ivuxolimab in advanced cancers. Sequenced by immunoSEQ multiplex PCR; TCRdb stores in-frame clones only, minus some. The table lists over 15,000 clones, roughly 84% of them singletons. The sample here was CD4+ or CD8+ T cells sorted from blood, taken in a trial of the OX40 agonist ivuxolimab. Every receptor here comes from an adult with an advanced solid tumor such as melanoma, head and neck, liver or kidney cancer. Both conserved end residues are part of each CDR3. D genes are given only for firm matches. Size tells how often a clone was seen (once, few, many) or the class of an expanded clone, and some rows leave it out.

TRBV28	TRBD1	TRBJ1-3	-	TGTGCCAGCAAGAGGGGACAGGGATTTTTTTTTGGAAACACCATATATTTT	CASKRGQGFFFGNTIYF
TRBV5-6	-	TRBJ1-2	-	TGTGCCAGCAGCGGCACACTCTATGGCTACACCTTC	CASSGTLYGYTF
TRBV4-1	-	TRBJ2-6	-	TGCGCCAGCAGCCAAGAGGGGGCCGGGGACACGTCTTTCTCTGGGGCCAACGTCCTGACTTTC	CASSQEGAGDTSFSGANVLTF
TRBV7-2	-	TRBJ2-5	-	TGTGCCAGCGGAAGGGGGGAGACCCAGTACTTC	CASGRGETQYF
TRBV6-6	-	TRBJ2-7	-	TGTGCCAGCAGTAGGGGAGGGGGCTACGAGCAGTACTTC	CASSRGGGYEQYF
TRBV19	-	TRBJ1-5	-	TGTGCCAGTAGTATAGGGGGAGGTCAGCCCCAGCATTTT	CASSIGGGQPQHF
TRBV2	-	TRBJ1-5	-	TGTGCCAGCACCGGGACGGCGATTAGCAATCAGCCCCAGCATTTT	CASTGTAISNQPQHF
TRBV5-1	TRBD2	TRBJ2-2	-	TGCGCCAGCAGCCGCCTAGCGGATTACACCGGGGAGCTGTTTTTT	CASSRLADYTGELFF
TRBV27	TRBD2	TRBJ2-5	-	TGTGCCAGCAGTTTCGCGGGAGCGGTTCAGACCCAGTACTTC	CASSFAGAVQTQYF
TRBV10-3	-	TRBJ1-4	once	TGTGCCATCAGAGAGAATGAAAAACTGTTTTTT	CAIRENEKLFF
TRBV27	TRBD1	TRBJ1-2	-	TGTGCCACCCGACAGGGGGCCGTAGGCGGCTACACCTTC	CATRQGAVGGYTF
TRBV5-4	-	TRBJ2-1	-	TGTGCCAGCAGCTTACGAGCGGGCGATGAGCAGTTCTTC	CASSLRAGDEQFF
TRBV19	-	TRBJ1-1	-	TGTGCCAGTAGTACCACCCGGGGCACTGAAGCTTTCTTT	CASSTTRGTEAFF
TRBV10-1	-	TRBJ2-1	once	TGCGCCAGCAGCGCGGATCCCCTTGGGGGCAATGAGCAGTTCTTC	CASSADPLGGNEQFF
TRBV2	TRBD1	TRBJ1-2	-	TGTGCCAGCAGTGGCGACAGGGGGGTCTATGGCTACACCTTC	CASSGDRGVYGYTF
TRBV23-1	-	TRBJ2-7	-	TGCGCCAGCAGCAAGATTGGACATCTCTACGAGCAGTACTTC	CASSKIGHLYEQYF
TRBV9	-	TRBJ2-1	-	TGTGCCAGCAGCGTAGGGGGTAAGGGCTCCTACAATGAGCAGTTCTTC	CASSVGGKGSYNEQFF
TRBV9	-	TRBJ2-1	few	TGTGCCAGCAGCGTTGGAAGGAGTGAGCAGTTCTTC	CASSVGRSEQFF
TRBV5-1	-	TRBJ1-1	-	TGCGCCAGCAGCCCAAAGTGGGGCCAGAAGGACACTGAAGCTTTCTTT	CASSPKWGQKDTEAFF
TRBV4-2	-	TRBJ2-1	few	TGTGCCAGCCGCCCAAGCTCCTACAATGAGCAGTTCTTC	CASRPSSYNEQFF
TRBV6-5	-	TRBJ2-7	-	TGTGCCAGCAGGACGGGAGACTACGAGCAGTACTTC	CASRTGDYEQYF
TRBV29-1	-	TRBJ1-4	-	TGCAGCGTTGTCGGCGGATCATCTAATGAAAAACTGTTTTTT	CSVVGGSSNEKLFF
TRBV2	-	TRBJ1-2	-	TGTGCCAGCAAGTCGGTCAGCGCAGTTAATGGCTACACCTTC	CASKSVSAVNGYTF
TRBV7-6	TRBD1	TRBJ1-3	-	TGTGCCAGCAGCAGGACAGGGGTTGGTATCCTACTCTCTGGAAACACCATATATTTT	CASSRTGVGILLSGNTIYF
TRBV6-5	-	TRBJ1-5	-	TGTGCCAGCGGTAGGGCCCACAATCAGCCCCAGCATTTT	CASGRAHNQPQHF
TRBV19	TRBD1	TRBJ1-2	-	TGTGCCAGTAGTAAGGACAGGGCCCCGTTTGGCAACTATGGCTACACCTTC	CASSKDRAPFGNYGYTF
TRBV5-4	-	TRBJ2-7	-	TGTGCCAGCAGCTTTAGTGGCGGCCGAAGAGGGCAGTACTTC	CASSFSGGRRGQYF
TRBV27	TRBD2	TRBJ2-1	-	TGTGCCAGCAGTTCGCGTCGTTTAGCGGGAGGACCTTACAATGAGCAGTTCTTC	CASSSRRLAGGPYNEQFF
TRBV7-3	-	TRBJ2-7	-	TGTGCCAGCAGCTTAGTCGGTGGGGTGACCTACGAGCAGTACTTC	CASSLVGGVTYEQYF
TRBV6-1	TRBD1	TRBJ1-2	-	TGTGCCAGCAGTGAATTCCTCGGACAGGGATTCGGTGATGGCTACACCTTC	CASSEFLGQGFGDGYTF
TRBV6-6	TRBD2	TRBJ2-1	-	TGTGCCAGCCGCCGCCAGTCATTTAGCGGGAGACATGAGCAGTTCTTC	CASRRQSFSGRHEQFF
TRBV5-1	-	TRBJ2-1	once	TGCGCCAGCAGCCCCACCCCCTCCGGGAGATTCTACAATGAGCAGTTCTTC	CASSPTPSGRFYNEQFF
TRBV7-2	-	TRBJ2-3	once	TGTGCCAGCAGCTTAGCCAGGGTGGTCGATACGCAGTATTTT	CASSLARVVDTQYF
TRBV29-1	TRBD2	TRBJ2-3	-	TGCAGCGTTGAAGGCGGGAGAGGTGCAGATACGCAGTATTTT	CSVEGGRGADTQYF
TRBV28	TRBD2	TRBJ2-3	-	TGTGCCAGCAGCGCTAGCGGGGGGGGCACAGATACGCAGTATTTT	CASSASGGGTDTQYF
TRBV20-1	-	TRBJ2-1	few	TGCAGTGCCGGGCGTCCCCCTGAGCAGTTCTTC	CSAGRPPEQFF
TRBV7-9	-	TRBJ2-5	-	TGTGCCAGCAGCTTATCACTAACGGTGGAGACCCAGTACTTC	CASSLSLTVETQYF
TRBV5-4	-	TRBJ2-3	-	TGTGCCAGCAGCATCTCACAGCGCCTTATCACAGATACGCAGTATTTT	CASSISQRLITDTQYF
TRBV6-1	TRBD2	TRBJ2-5	-	TGTGCCAGCAGTGCACTAGCGGGGGGGGAAAGAAGGACCCAGTACTTC	CASSALAGGERRTQYF
TRBV6-6	-	TRBJ1-2	-	TGTGCCAGCAGGCAGGGTAATGGCTACACCTTC	CASRQGNGYTF
TRBV6-1	-	TRBJ2-1	-	TGTGCCAGCAAAGGGGTCTCGGATGGAAATGAGCAGTTCTTC	CASKGVSDGNEQFF
TRBV9	TRBD2	TRBJ2-3	-	TGTGCCAGCAGCGTAGAGGTAGCGGGGGGCACAGATACGCAGTATTTT	CASSVEVAGGTDTQYF
TRBV5-4	-	TRBJ2-3	-	TGTGCCAGCAGCTTTCGGACCCGCACAGATACGCAGTATTTT	CASSFRTRTDTQYF
TRBV6-6	-	TRBJ2-2	-	TGTGCCAGCAGTTACTCGATCAATACCGGGGAGCTGTTTTTT	CASSYSINTGELFF
TRBV11-1	-	TRBJ2-7	-	TGTGCCAGCAGCCAAAACTACGAGCAGTACTTC	CASSQNYEQYF
TRBV5-1	-	TRBJ1-1	-	TGCGCCAGCAGCGGGATCTCTGCCTCTGAAGCTTTCTTT	CASSGISASEAFF
TRBV5-4	-	TRBJ1-1	-	TGTGCCAGCAGTGGGAATATTGGCACTGAAGCTTTCTTT	CASSGNIGTEAFF
TRBV4-1	-	TRBJ2-5	-	TGCGCCAGCAGCCATAATCGACTAGACCAAGAGACCCAGTACTTC	CASSHNRLDQETQYF